The 29 T cell receptor beta chains reported below all come from one sample, sequenced in a study of graft-versus-host responses after intestinal transplantation. These receptors have no known antigen. Repertoires were generated with immunoSEQ multiplex PCR, while TCRdb's copy carries only in-frame clones and drops some. The sample comprises some 23,000 clones, approximately 82% of which are singletons, and 0.93% rests with the top ten. The specimen was unstimulated CD8+ T cells sorted from spleen or lymph node cells, collected before transplant. The origin of the receptors is a human donor who was the organ donor for an intestinal transplant.

This chain links TRBV7-9 with TRBJ1-1; TRBD1 matches 8 bases. Germline V lookup: CDR1 SEHNR, CDR2 FQNEAQ (reference sequence). The J segment lost 4 bases and the V segment lost 8 bases, leaving 3 bases of the junction unmatched. This CDR3 comprises 12 residues. CDR3 sequence (DNA): TGTGCCAGCCCCGGGACAGGCACTGAAGCTTTCTTT. Translated: CASPGTGTEAFF.

The chain recombines TRBV6-6 with TRBJ2-5; perhaps TRBD1 as D (6 bases). The CDR3 is 16 amino acids. From germline, CDR1 is MNHNY and CDR2 SVGAGI (reference sequence). With 0 bases removed from V and 0 bases from J, the gap between germline ends came to 11 bases. CDR3: CASSYSPTGYQETQYF. The CDR3 DNA is TGTGCCAGCAGTTACTCCCCTACAGGGTACCAAGAGACCCAGTACTTC.

The table lists this clone with a count of one. The chain uses TRBV4-1 and TRBJ2-1, with 7 bases aligning to TRBD2. Germline V gene sequence: CDR1 MGHRA, CDR2 YSYEKL. The CDR3 length is 16 residues. The junction had 11 bases not matched to a gene; V was cut back by 4 bases and J by 5 bases. The CDR3 here is CASSPLTGTIDNEQFF. For the CDR3, the DNA is TGCGCCAGCAGCCCGTTAACCGGGACTATAGACAATGAGCAGTTCTTC.

V usage is TRBV30 and J usage is TRBJ2-7, with D maybe TRBD2 (6 bases). The germline V gene has CDR1 GTSNPN and CDR2 SVGIG (reference sequence). The CDR3 totals 14 residues. V was pared by 1 base and J by 3 bases, with 13 bases between. The CDR3 nucleotides read TGTGCCTGGAGTGAGCTGGAGGGACTCTACGAGCAGTACTTC. Amino acid sequence: CAWSELEGLYEQYF.

The genes are TRBV29-1 and TRBJ1-3; TRBD1 matches at 7 bases. Germline V gene lookup returns CDR1 SQVTM and CDR2 ANQGSEA. Trimming removed 7 bases from V and 4 bases from J; junction bases left unmatched: 4. The CDR3 covers 12 residues. CDR3 amino acids: CSGVGQGNTIYF. Here the CDR3 DNA reads TGCAGCGGGGTGGGACAGGGAAACACCATATATTTT.

This rearrangement joins TRBV7-6 to TRBJ1-5; no definite D call. The CDR3 is 17 residues long. V was shortened by 0 bases and J by 1 base, with 13 bases between the two germline ends. Germline V gene sequence: CDR1 SGHVS, CDR2 FNYEAQ. The CDR3 sequence is CASSLARRGDSNQPQHF. CDR3 bases: TGTGCCAGCAGCTTAGCGCGAAGAGGAGACAGCAATCAGCCCCAGCATTTT.

The chain joins TRBV2 to TRBJ2-4; the match to TRBD1 covers 9 bases. Germline CDR1 reads SNHLY; CDR2 reads FYNNEI. V shed 6 bases, J shed 1 base, and the junction held 10 bases outside the gene matches. The CDR3 length is 17 residues. The CDR3 DNA is TGTGCCAGCAGCGTCGGGACAGGGAAGGTCGCCAAAAACATTCAGTACTTC. Amino acid sequence: CASSVGTGKVAKNIQYF.

The chain links TRBV4-1 to TRBJ1-2; D unresolved. V was pared by 3 bases and J by 6 bases, with 11 bases between. Germline assignment: CDR1 MGHRA and CDR2 YSYEKL. This CDR3 has 13 amino acids. CDR3 nucleotide sequence: TGCGCCAGCAGCCAGTATATGAGTAATGGCTACACCTTC. Protein sequence: CASSQYMSNGYTF.

This clone was detected only a few times. V gene TRBV6-5 combines with J gene TRBJ1-1; 7 bases are shared with TRBD1. From germline, CDR1 is MNHEY and CDR2 SVGAGI. This CDR3 is built from 12 residues. Trimming at V came to 10 bases and at J to 6 bases, leaving 8 bases not matched to a gene. The DNA for the CDR3 is TGTGCCACGGAAGGGGGCGAGGCTGAAGCTTTCTTT. Protein sequence: CATEGGEAEAFF.

The chain carries TRBV29-1 and TRBJ1-4; D gene uncertain. This CDR3 has 11 residues. The V gene's germline CDR1 is SQVTM and CDR2 ANQGSEA. V was pared by 5 bases and J by 7 bases, with 8 bases between. CDR3 region: CSVLFREKLFF. The CDR3 DNA reads TGCAGCGTTTTATTCCGTGAAAAACTGTTTTTT.

The V call is TRBV6-5, the J call TRBJ1-1; 10 bases line up with TRBD1. The CDR3 is 16 amino acids. Unmatched junction bases numbered 9, after V lost 2 bases and J lost 6 bases. Germline-derived CDR1 and CDR2 are MNHEY and SVGAGI. The DNA of the CDR3 is TGTGCCAGCAGTTACGGGGTGACAGGGGGCGTTGCTGAAGCTTTCTTT. It yields the protein CASSYGVTGGVAEAFF.

The chain has TRBV7-9 and TRBJ2-1, with D tentatively TRBD2 (6 bases). Germline V lookup: CDR1 SEHNR, CDR2 FQNEAQ (reference sequence). The V and J ends lost 5 bases and 4 bases respectively, with 6 bases between them. This CDR3 is 12 amino acids long. The CDR3 here is CASSGGYNEQFF. CDR3 bases: TGTGCCAGCAGCGGAGGGTACAATGAGCAGTTCTTC.

CDR3 bases: TGTGCCAGCAGCGTAGATTCTCTAGCGGGGCTAATCACAGATACGCAGTATTTT. Its protein is CASSVDSLAGLITDTQYF. This chain links TRBV9 with TRBJ2-3; 9 bases align to TRBD2. The CDR3 consists of 18 residues. V dropped 0 bases and J dropped 2; count of bases not matched to a gene: 10. Germline V lookup: CDR1 SGDLS, CDR2 YYNGEE.

The chain carries TRBV19 and TRBJ1-3; 7 nucleotides agree with TRBD1. Trimming took 5 bases from V and 0 from J; bases not matched to a gene: 4. The germline V gene encodes CDR1 LNHDA and CDR2 SQIVND (reference sequence). This CDR3 region has 15 residues. The CDR3 here is CASSWDSRSGNTIYF. The DNA of the CDR3 is TGTGCCAGTAGTTGGGACAGCCGCTCTGGAAACACCATATATTTT.

The CDR3 here is CASSPRRLAGPKETQYF. The CDR3 region has the DNA TGTGCCAGCAGCCCCCGGCGCCTAGCGGGACCGAAAGAGACCCAGTACTTC. This chain links TRBV4-2 with TRBJ2-5, with TRBD2 matching over 9 bases. Trimming at V came to 4 bases and at J to 3 bases, leaving 12 bases not matched to a gene. The CDR3 is made up of 17 amino acids. Germline V gene lookup returns CDR1 LGHNA and CDR2 YNFKEQ.

This chain joins TRBV11-2 and TRBJ2-7; weak D call: TRBD2 (6 bases). This CDR3 region has 13 residues. Germline V gene data show CDR1 as SGHAT and CDR2 as FQNNGV. Trimming removed 7 bases from V and 3 bases from J, with 13 bases in between. CDR3 protein: CASTEGLDYEQYF. The DNA for the CDR3 is TGTGCCAGCACCGAGGGACTGGACTACGAGCAGTACTTC.

The CDR3 DNA reads TGTGCCAGCAGTGAATCAGGGGATGAGCAGTTCTTC. It is translated as CASSESGDEQFF. The J gene is TRBJ2-1, the V gene TRBV6-1; D is perhaps TRBD1 (6 bases). V was trimmed by 2 bases and J by 8 bases, leaving 7 bases between them. The CDR3 is 12 amino acids. CDR1 is MNHNS, CDR2 SASEGT, per germline.

This chain joins TRBV2 and TRBJ2-2; D might be TRBD1 or TRBD2, each matching 5 bases. Trimming removed 6 bases at V and 6 bases at J, with 14 bases between. The CDR3 loop spans 14 amino acids. Germline V gene lookup returns CDR1 SNHLY and CDR2 FYNNEI. CDR3 protein: CASRLSGRPGELFF. DNA for the CDR3: TGTGCCAGCAGATTGTCGGGGCGACCCGGGGAGCTGTTTTTT.

The V and J genes are TRBV7-6 and TRBJ2-5; 8 bases fit TRBD2. V was pared by 6 bases and J by 2 bases, with 8 bases of the junction left unmatched. CDR1 is SGHVS, CDR2 FNYEAQ, per germline. The length of the CDR3 is 15 residues. The CDR3 DNA follows: TGTGCCAGCAGACCCTCAGCGGGGGCACAAGAGACCCAGTACTTC. The encoded protein is CASRPSAGAQETQYF.

The chain has TRBV7-9 and TRBJ1-1; tentatively, D is TRBD1 (6 bases). The CDR3 spans 14 residues. Trimming removed 3 bases from V and 1 base from J, with 9 bases in between. The germline V gene has CDR1 SEHNR and CDR2 FQNEAQ (reference sequence). CDR3 amino acids: CASSFQGSNTEAFF. The CDR3 DNA reads TGTGCCAGCAGCTTTCAGGGGTCGAACACTGAAGCTTTCTTT.

The chain employs TRBV27 and TRBJ2-3; D is unclear. Trimming shortened V by 5 bases and J by 6 bases, and 6 bases separated the two germline ends. The germline gives CDR1 MNHEY, CDR2 SMNVEV (reference sequence). There are 11 residues in the CDR3. Written as DNA, the CDR3 is TGTGCCAGCAGTAGGTACGATACGCAGTATTTT. Protein product: CASSRYDTQYF.

The rearrangement joins TRBV27 to TRBJ1-5, with a weak D call TRBD1 (5 bases). CDR1 is MNHEY, CDR2 SMNVEV, per germline (reference sequence). The CDR3 covers 13 residues. V was clipped by 5 bases and J by 7 bases, with 12 bases between them. The CDR3 region has the DNA TGTGCCAGCAGTCCATGGGGCGGGCAGCCCCAGCATTTT. Protein: CASSPWGGQPQHF.

The gene calls are TRBV10-2 and TRBJ2-1; D call uncertain. The V gene lost 8 bases and the J gene lost 7 bases, with 18 bases spanning the gap. From germline, CDR1 is WSHSY and CDR2 SAAADI. The CDR3 is 14 amino acids. Here the CDR3 DNA reads TGCGCCAGCTCAGACACCCCGAAGGGAAATGAGCAGTTCTTC. Protein: CASSDTPKGNEQFF.

This clone has just one count. The genes are TRBV15 and TRBJ2-7; 10 nucleotides align to TRBD2. CDR1 is LNHNV, CDR2 YYDKDF, per germline (reference sequence). CDR3 length: 14 amino acids. Trimming cost V 5 bases and J 2 bases; bases outside gene matches: 3. The CDR3 nucleotides read TGTGCCACCAGCGTCGGACTAGCGGCCTACGAGCAGTACTTC. Its translation is CATSVGLAAYEQYF.

V usage is TRBV27 and J usage is TRBJ2-5; D is perhaps TRBD1 or TRBD2 (5 bases each). This CDR3 is built from 11 residues. Germline CDR1 is MNHEY and CDR2 is SMNVEV (reference sequence). V lost 4 bases to trimming and J lost 7 bases, with 7 bases between them. The CDR3 sequence: CASSYGGTQYF. CDR3 coding DNA: TGTGCCAGCAGTTATGGGGGGACCCAGTACTTC.

The gene calls are TRBV6-6 and TRBJ2-7; 12 nucleotides align to TRBD2. There are 14 residues in the CDR3. Germline V gene lookup returns CDR1 MNHNY and CDR2 SVGAGI (reference sequence). After removal of 7 bases from V and 5 bases from J, the junction contained 6 bases not matched to a gene. CDR3 amino acids: CASKESSGRDEQYF. The CDR3 nucleotides are TGTGCCAGCAAGGAATCTAGCGGGAGGGACGAGCAGTACTTC.

This chain joins TRBV7-2 and TRBJ2-1; D is perhaps TRBD1 or TRBD2 (6 bases each). Germline V CDR1 and CDR2: SGHTA, FQGNSA. V was cut by 5 bases and J by 2 bases, with 10 bases left in between. The length of the CDR3 is 14 residues. Here the CDR3 DNA reads TGTGCCAGCAGCCCCGGGGGCGCCTACAATGAGCAGTTCTTC. This gives the protein CASSPGGAYNEQFF.

The chain joins TRBV6-5 to TRBJ2-5; 9 bases map to TRBD1. This CDR3 has 14 residues. Germline CDR1 and CDR2: MNHEY and SVGAGI. V shed 8 bases and J 5 bases; nucleotides not matched to a gene: 9. The CDR3 region has the DNA TGTGCCAGCCGCCCGAGGGACAGGGTGGAGACCCAGTACTTC. Its protein is CASRPRDRVETQYF.

This clone was observed a single time. This sequence joins TRBV25-1 and TRBJ2-7, with TRBD1 as a possible D gene (6 bases). V was pared by 4 bases and J by 2 bases, with 12 bases between. Germline V gives CDR1 MGHDK, CDR2 SYGVNS. This CDR3 region has 14 residues. The CDR3 sequence is CASSAPGTTYEQYF. In DNA form, the CDR3 reads TGTGCCAGCAGTGCCCCCGGGACAACCTACGAGCAGTACTTC.